A single T cell receptor (beta chain) is shown here with its context. The antigen it recognizes is unknown. The input lacks base qualities; no much larger clone sits a single base away. These data are taken from a study of technical replicates of blood from a handful of donors (dated by TCRdb to 2015 to 2018). Libraries came from the immunoSEQ multiplex PCR assay. TCRdb mirrors the immuneACCESS table, restricted to in-frame sequences. Some clones are absent from its copies; in checked studies, under half trace to an unresolved V gene, and the reason for the others is unknown. Here the sample has tens of thousands of clones; around 84% occur a single time. The ten most abundant clones make up 5.1% of the sample. The CDR3, cysteine through phenylalanine, is 14 amino acids long. Only the CDR3 DNA is retained, 42 bases long and in frame from the first base. Compared with germline, V lacks 4 bases and J lacks 7 bases; bases without a gene match: 8. The germline V gene supplies CDR1 MDHEN and CDR2 SYDVKM.

The TCR was taken from a human donor in good health. Some clones in this sample may be carry-over from other donors' samples. What was sequenced was PBMCs. The rearrangement joined TRBV28 to TRBJ2-5, and 8 bases in between align with TRBD2. The DNA sequence reads TGTGCCAGCAGTTCAGCGGGAGAAGTCGGGACCCAGTACTTC. Translated, this gives CASSSAGEVGTQYF.